What follows describes a single T cell receptor beta chain. Antigen specificity is unknown. Every one of the patients relapsed after autologous stem cell transplantation (brentuximab vedotin exposure was variable). Generated by immunoSEQ multiplex PCR, the TCRdb table keeps only in-frame clones and is missing some. The sample gives more than 15,000 clones, under 85% of which show up once; about 4.5% is in the top ten. The data stem from a study of PD-1 blockade in classical Hodgkin lymphoma. Broader study findings: At baseline, newly diagnosed patients reportedly showed less TCR diversity than healthy donors. While CD8+ TCR diversity did not rise significantly by C4D1, CD4+ TCR diversity did.

The trim removed 4 bases at V and 9 bases at J, leaving 10 bases unmatched. The CDR3 covers 16 residues. Germline V gene lookup returns CDR1 SNHLY and CDR2 FYNNEI. The sample consisted of peripheral blood mononuclear cells (PBMCs), taken at baseline. The rearrangement joins TRBV2 to TRBJ1-6, with TRBD1 matching over 9 bases. The clonotype originates from a human donor with classical Hodgkin lymphoma. The CDR3, as DNA: TGTGCCAGCAGTGTCTCTCCGGGACAGGGAACTTCACCCCTCCACTTT. Translating it yields CASSVSPGQGTSPLHF.